This TCR beta chain was recovered during a study of blood T cell repertoires in COVID-19. Study information: PBMCs, B-cell-depleted T cells, or T cells provided the cDNA or gDNA that made up the material.

The Seattle patients joined while their infection was active and were tracked longitudinally afterward. In the study's own analysis: Amplification of reference gene primers was used by the study to estimate nucleated cell counts. Sequencing was performed with immunoSEQ multiplex PCR; in TCRdb, only in-frame clones are kept and a portion is missing. Clone size and the V and J calls come from that table; the DNA yielded D and trimming. The sample lists about 180,000 clones; approximately 88% were seen once. Sequencing input: peripheral blood. The sequence derives from a middle-aged woman with COVID-19, enrolled during active disease.

CDR3 residues: CASSPQGTGELFF. The CDR3 DNA is TGCGCCAGCAGCCCCCAGGGCACCGGGGAGCTGTTTTTT. V is TRBV5-1 and J is TRBJ2-2, with TRBD1 as a possible D gene (5 bases). V shed 4 bases and J shed 4 bases, with 8 bases lying between them. Looked up from germline, CDR1 is SGHRS and CDR2 is YFSETQ. This CDR3 has 13 residues.